One sample yielded the 8 T cell receptor beta chains listed below, sequenced in a study of cytomegalovirus exposure and HLA in healthy donors. The PCR employed 60 Vbeta primers together with 13 Jbeta primers. TCRdb's table, derived via immunoSEQ multiplex PCR, lists solely in-frame clones and lacks some. The sample totals 50,000 to 80,000 clones. The sample taken for sequencing was PBMCs. The receptor source for this set is a woman in her late teens or twenties in good health and CMV-seronegative.

The chain carries TRBV5-6 and TRBJ1-2; weak D call: TRBD1 (5 bases). V lost 5 bases to trimming and J lost 4 bases, with 15 bases between them. Germline assignment: CDR1 SGHDT and CDR2 YYEEEE. The CDR3 contains 14 residues. The CDR3 region has the DNA TGTGCCAGCAGAAAATTGGGGACTCGCTATGGCTACACCTTC. The encoded protein is CASRKLGTRYGYTF.

This sequence joins TRBV5-4 and TRBJ2-6; the D gene is possibly TRBD1 (5 bases). Trimming removed 4 bases from V and 0 bases from J, with 20 bases in between. The CDR3 sequence is 19 residues long. Germline CDR1 and CDR2: SGHNT and YYREEE (reference sequence). The DNA of the CDR3 is TGTGCCAGCAGCAGCCCGGACATCTCCCCAGGCTCTGGGGCCAACGTCCTGACTTTC. It encodes CASSSPDISPGSGANVLTF. The complete variable domain, with remaining parts taken from reference TRBV5-4 and TRBJ2-6, reads ETGVTQSPTHLIKTRGQQVTLRCSSQSGHNTVSWYQQALGQGPQFIFQYYREEENGRGNFPPRFSGLQFPNYSSELNVNALELDDSALYLCASSSPDISPGSGANVLTFGAGSRLTVL.

V usage is TRBV6-1 and J usage is TRBJ2-1, with TRBD1 identical over 10 bases. V trimming: 3 bases; J trimming: 6 bases; junction bases outside the gene matches: 5. The germline CDR1 and CDR2 sequences are MNHNS and SASEGT. CDR3 length: 15 residues. The CDR3 bases are TGTGCCAGCAGTGACCGGGACAGGGGCAGCAATGAGCAGTTCTTC. Its translation is CASSDRDRGSNEQFF.

The rearrangement uses TRBV4-1 and TRBJ1-5; tentative D call: TRBD1 (6 bases). With 1 base removed from V and 3 bases from J, the gap between germline ends came to 13 bases. The CDR3 is 16 residues long. CDR1 is MGHRA and CDR2 is YSYEKL in the germline V gene. The CDR3 spells CASSQVPGVVNQPQHF. CDR3 DNA sequence: TGCGCCAGCAGCCAAGTGCCAGGGGTCGTCAATCAGCCCCAGCATTTT.

The gene calls are TRBV29-1 and TRBJ1-1, with D unresolved. This CDR3 has 12 residues. CDR1 is SQVTM, CDR2 ANQGSEA, per germline. Trimming shortened V by 5 bases and J by 4 bases, and 11 bases separated the two germline ends. DNA for the CDR3: TGCAGCGTTTTGTCATGGAGCACTGAAGCTTTCTTT. It specifies CSVLSWSTEAFF.

The chain joins TRBV19 to TRBJ1-2; D unclear. The germline V gene has CDR1 LNHDA and CDR2 SQIVND (reference sequence). This CDR3 comprises 15 residues. The V end lost 1 base, the J end lost 0 bases, and 9 bases lay between the germline ends. In DNA form, the CDR3 reads TGTGCCAGTAGTATAGGGCTCACTACTAACTATGGCTACACCTTC. Translating it yields CASSIGLTTNYGYTF.

With respect to this clone: The sample contains more than one DNA sequence encoding this CDR3. The V call is TRBV7-9, the J call TRBJ1-5, with 7 bases that match TRBD1. The CDR3 is 15 residues long. Germline assignment: CDR1 SEHNR and CDR2 FQNEAQ (reference sequence). V lost 3 bases and J lost 1; bases outside the gene matches: 3. The CDR3 DNA sequence: TGTGCCAGCAGCTTGTCGACAGGGAGCAATCAGCCCCAGCATTTT. Amino acids: CASSLSTGSNQPQHF.

Of note for this clone: This sample includes further DNA sequences coding for the same CDR3. This sequence joins TRBV6-5 and TRBJ1-2, with a tentative D call TRBD1 (6 bases). CDR1 and CDR2 (germline): MNHEY, SVGAGI. This CDR3 comprises 12 residues. Trimming removed 4 bases at V and 4 bases at J, with 7 bases between. The CDR3 sequence is CASSLDSYGYTF. DNA for the CDR3: TGTGCCAGCAGTTTGGACAGCTATGGCTACACCTTC.